This T cell receptor beta chain was found in a study of T cell repertoires in cytomegalovirus infection. Study summary: CMV epitopes, recently identified HLA-C-restricted and well-studied HLA-B-restricted, were used. A matching HLA type, together with CMV infection, was signaled by public TCR beta signatures. Notes on the study in general: CMV-specific TCR beta clonotypes restricted by HLA-C dominated the ex vivo response. Cumulative frequency of public TCR beta families picked out carriers of CMV plus the relevant HLA.

TCRdb passed the reads through MiXCR, listing each CDR3 protein once. The sample holds around 750,000 distinct CDR3 sequences, 32% seen once. Comment on this clonotype: Its antigen is not known.

This CDR3 region has 14 residues. Germline CDR1 reads LNHDA; CDR2 reads SQIVND (reference sequence). Trimming stripped 5 bases from V and 7 bases from J, with 12 bases between. This clonotype was obtained from a human donor in good health (CMV status not recorded). Some clones in this sample may be carry-over from other donors' samples. Specimen: cultured CD8+ T cells from PBMCs, collected from culture after CMV antigen stimulation. The chain employs TRBV19 and TRBJ1-6, with D maybe TRBD1 (6 bases). This CDR3 reads CASSPTGGNSPLHF. The CDR3 DNA reads TGTGCCAGTAGTCCGACAGGAGGAAATTCACCCCTCCACTTT.